The rows below give T cell receptor beta chains drawn from one sample of a study of cytomegalovirus exposure and HLA in healthy donors. TCRdb keeps only in-frame clones here, not all; method: immunoSEQ multiplex PCR. The sample contains under 150,000 clones, 82% of which appear only once. Sequencing was done on a sample of PBMCs. The receptor set was obtained from a woman in her late teens or twenties in good health and CMV-seronegative. Both conserved end residues are part of each CDR3. D genes are given only for firm matches. A clone size is listed for some rows: how often the clone was seen (once, few, many), or a class if it is expanded.

V gene	clone size	D gene	J gene	CDR3 protein	CDR3 DNA
TRBV4-3	NA	TRBD1	TRBJ1-2	CASSPGQGSIYGYTF	TGCGCCAGCAGCCCCGGACAGGGCTCAATCTATGGCTACACCTTC
TRBV6-5	NA	TRBD2	TRBJ2-3	CASGRETDTQYF	TGTGCCAGCGGGAGGGAGACAGATACGCAGTATTTT
TRBV7-9	NA	NA	TRBJ1-2	CASSLEGGPYGYTF	TGTGCCAGCAGCTTAGAAGGCGGGCCCTATGGCTACACCTTC
TRBV25-1	NA	TRBD1	TRBJ2-5	CASSEPGQQETQYF	TGTGCCAGCAGTGAGCCGGGACAGCAAGAGACCCAGTACTTC
TRBV28	NA	NA	TRBJ2-7	CASSPTYEQYF	TGTGCCAGCAGTCCAACCTACGAGCAGTACTTC
TRBV4-1	NA	TRBD1	TRBJ1-1	CASSQGLRGRDTEAFF	TGCGCCAGCAGCCAAGGCCTCAGGGGGCGAGACACTGAAGCTTTCTTT
TRBV28	NA	TRBD1	TRBJ1-2	CASSYPGATGGANGYTF	TGTGCCAGCAGTTACCCCGGGGCGACAGGGGGCGCGAATGGCTACACCTTC
TRBV7-2	NA	NA	TRBJ2-5	CASSRSFGEAQYF	TGTGCCAGCAGCCGGTCCTTCGGGGAGGCCCAGTACTTC
TRBV29-1	NA	NA	TRBJ2-2	CSARNRAKGGELFF	TGCAGCGCGAGAAACAGGGCGAAGGGCGGGGAGCTGTTTTTT
TRBV5-1	once	TRBD1	TRBJ1-5	CASSLGQGGHQPQHF	TGCGCCAGCAGCTTGGGACAGGGGGGTCATCAGCCCCAGCATTTT
TRBV2	few	NA	TRBJ2-2	CASSEDSFTGELFF	TGTGCCAGCAGTGAGGACAGTTTCACCGGGGAGCTGTTTTTT
TRBV28	NA	TRBD2	TRBJ2-3	CASSPGLAGFTDTQYF	TGTGCCAGCAGCCCCGGACTAGCGGGTTTCACAGATACGCAGTATTTT
TRBV18	NA	TRBD1	TRBJ1-2	CASSPTGDRHYGYTF	TGTGCCAGCTCACCTACAGGGGACAGACACTATGGCTACACCTTC